This T cell receptor (beta chain) stems from a study of T cell changes during pregnancy in multiple sclerosis. The CDR3 loop spans 16 amino acids. In germline, CDR1 is SGHVS, CDR2 FQNEAQ. Trimming at V came to 4 bases and at J to 2 bases, leaving 5 bases not matched to a gene. Assay: immunoSEQ multiplex PCR; the TCRdb copy retains only in-frame clones and omits some. In the table there are 50,000 or so clones, 85% to 95% of which are singletons. This receptor was obtained from a female donor with multiple sclerosis, enrolled in a pregnancy study. This sample comprised CD8+ T cells from peripheral blood mononuclear cells, obtained in the first trimester of pregnancy. V is TRBV7-8 and J is TRBJ2-7, with 13 nucleotides matching TRBD2. The CDR3 loop reads CASSSRTSGRAYEQYF. In DNA, the CDR3 is TGTGCCAGCAGCTCAAGAACTAGCGGGAGGGCCTACGAGCAGTACTTC. Full variable domain (outside the CDR3, taken from reference TRBV7-8 and TRBJ2-7): GAGVSQSPRYKVAKRGQDVALRCDPISGHVSLFWYQQALGQGPEFLTYFQNEAQLDKSGLPSDRFFAERPEGSVSTLKIQRTQQEDSAVYLCASSSRTSGRAYEQYFGPGTRLTVT.